The present TCR beta chain was sequenced within a study of PD-1 blockade in classical Hodgkin lymphoma. Remarks on this clone: The same CDR3 is also encoded by other DNA sequences in this sample.

The CDR3 contains 14 residues. Trimming pared 1 base from V and 7 bases from J, leaving 13 bases between. Germline CDR1 is MGHRA and CDR2 is YSYEKL. Measured with immunoSEQ multiplex PCR; TCRdb has only the in-frame clones, and not every one. The sample contains some 31,000 clones, roughly 70% of which appear only once. Each of the patients experienced relapse following autologous stem cell transplantation, and their brentuximab vedotin exposure differed. The sequence was obtained from a human donor with classical Hodgkin lymphoma. J is TRBJ1-2 and V is TRBV4-1; tentatively, D is TRBD1 (5 bases). This specimen was peripheral blood mononuclear cells (PBMCs), taken before the second cycle of nivolumab. This CDR3 is CASSQGPGLSGYTF. The CDR3 DNA sequence: TGCGCCAGCAGCCAAGGGCCGGGACTGAGTGGCTACACCTTC.